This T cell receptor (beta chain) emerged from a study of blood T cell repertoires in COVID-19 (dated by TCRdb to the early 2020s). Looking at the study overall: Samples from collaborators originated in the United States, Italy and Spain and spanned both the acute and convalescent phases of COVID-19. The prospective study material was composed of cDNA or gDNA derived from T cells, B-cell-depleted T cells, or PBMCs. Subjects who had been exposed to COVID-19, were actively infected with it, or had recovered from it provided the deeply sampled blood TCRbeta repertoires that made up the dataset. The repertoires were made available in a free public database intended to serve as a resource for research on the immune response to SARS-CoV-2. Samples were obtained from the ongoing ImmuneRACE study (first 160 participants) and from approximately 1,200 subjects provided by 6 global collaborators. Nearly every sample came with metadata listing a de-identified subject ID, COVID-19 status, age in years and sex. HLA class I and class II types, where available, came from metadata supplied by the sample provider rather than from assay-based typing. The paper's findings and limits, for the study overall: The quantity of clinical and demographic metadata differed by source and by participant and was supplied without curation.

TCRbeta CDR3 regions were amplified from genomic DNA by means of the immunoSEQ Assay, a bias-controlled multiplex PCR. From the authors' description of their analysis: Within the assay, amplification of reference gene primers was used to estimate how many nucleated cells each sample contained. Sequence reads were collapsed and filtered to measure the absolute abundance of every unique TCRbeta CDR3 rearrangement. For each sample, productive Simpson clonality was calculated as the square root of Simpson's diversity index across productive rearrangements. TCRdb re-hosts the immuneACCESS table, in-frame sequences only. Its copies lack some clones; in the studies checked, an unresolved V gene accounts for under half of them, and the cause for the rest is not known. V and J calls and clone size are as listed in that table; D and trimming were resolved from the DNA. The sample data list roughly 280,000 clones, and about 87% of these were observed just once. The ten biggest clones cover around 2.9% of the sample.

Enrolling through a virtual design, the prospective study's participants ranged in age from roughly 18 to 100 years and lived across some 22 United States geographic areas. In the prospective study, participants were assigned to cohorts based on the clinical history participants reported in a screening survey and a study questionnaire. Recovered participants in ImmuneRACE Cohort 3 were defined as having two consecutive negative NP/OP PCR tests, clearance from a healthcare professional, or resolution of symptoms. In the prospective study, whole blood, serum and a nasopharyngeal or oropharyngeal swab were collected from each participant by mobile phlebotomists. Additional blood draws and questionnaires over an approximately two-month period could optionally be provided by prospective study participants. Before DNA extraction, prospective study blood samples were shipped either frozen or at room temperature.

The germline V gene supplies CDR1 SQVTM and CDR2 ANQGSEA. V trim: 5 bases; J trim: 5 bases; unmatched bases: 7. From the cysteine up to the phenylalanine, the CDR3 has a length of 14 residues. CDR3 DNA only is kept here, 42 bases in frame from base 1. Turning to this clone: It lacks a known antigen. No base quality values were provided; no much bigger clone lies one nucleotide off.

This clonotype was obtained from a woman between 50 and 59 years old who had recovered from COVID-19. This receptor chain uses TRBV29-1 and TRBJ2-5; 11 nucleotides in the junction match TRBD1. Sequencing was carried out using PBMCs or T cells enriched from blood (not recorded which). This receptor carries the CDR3 CSVRRGTGGETQYF. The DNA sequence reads TGCAGCGTTCGGAGAGGGACAGGGGGTGAGACCCAGTACTTC.